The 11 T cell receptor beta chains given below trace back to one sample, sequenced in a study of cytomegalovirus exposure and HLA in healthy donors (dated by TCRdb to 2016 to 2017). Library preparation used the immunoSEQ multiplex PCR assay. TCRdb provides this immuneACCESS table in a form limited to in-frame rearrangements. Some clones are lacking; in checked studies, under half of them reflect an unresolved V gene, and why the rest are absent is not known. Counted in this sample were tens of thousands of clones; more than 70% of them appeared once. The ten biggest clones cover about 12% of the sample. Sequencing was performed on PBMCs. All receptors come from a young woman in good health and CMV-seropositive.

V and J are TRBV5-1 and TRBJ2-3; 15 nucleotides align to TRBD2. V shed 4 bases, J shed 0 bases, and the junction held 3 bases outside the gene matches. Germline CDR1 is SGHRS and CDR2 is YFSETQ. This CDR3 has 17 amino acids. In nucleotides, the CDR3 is TGCGCCAGCAGCGCTGGACTAGCGGGGGGGAGCACAGATACGCAGTATTTT. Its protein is CASSAGLAGGSTDTQYF.

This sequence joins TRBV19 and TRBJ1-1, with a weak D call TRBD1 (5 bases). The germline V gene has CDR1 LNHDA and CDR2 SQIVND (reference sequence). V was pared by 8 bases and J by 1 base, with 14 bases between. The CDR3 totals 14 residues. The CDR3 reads CASFIPGSNTEAFF. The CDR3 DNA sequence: TGTGCCAGTTTCATCCCAGGGTCGAACACTGAAGCTTTCTTT.

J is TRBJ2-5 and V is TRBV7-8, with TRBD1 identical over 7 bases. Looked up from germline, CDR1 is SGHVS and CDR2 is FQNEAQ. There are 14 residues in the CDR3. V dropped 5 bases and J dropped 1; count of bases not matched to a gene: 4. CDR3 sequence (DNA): TGTGCCAGCAGCCTAGGGACAGTCCAAGAGACCCAGTACTTC. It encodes CASSLGTVQETQYF.

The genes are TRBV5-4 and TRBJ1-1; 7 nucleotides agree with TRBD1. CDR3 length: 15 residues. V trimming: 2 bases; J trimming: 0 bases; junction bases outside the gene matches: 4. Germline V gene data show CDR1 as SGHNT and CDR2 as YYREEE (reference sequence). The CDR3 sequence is CASSFGGQMNTEAFF. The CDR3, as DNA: TGTGCCAGCAGCTTCGGGGGACAGATGAACACTGAAGCTTTCTTT.

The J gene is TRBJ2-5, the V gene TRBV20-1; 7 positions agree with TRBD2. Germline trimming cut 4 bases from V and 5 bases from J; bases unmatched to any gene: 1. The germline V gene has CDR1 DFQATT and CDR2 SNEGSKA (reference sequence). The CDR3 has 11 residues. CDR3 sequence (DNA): TGCAGTGCTATGACTAGCGAGACCCAGTACTTC. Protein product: CSAMTSETQYF.

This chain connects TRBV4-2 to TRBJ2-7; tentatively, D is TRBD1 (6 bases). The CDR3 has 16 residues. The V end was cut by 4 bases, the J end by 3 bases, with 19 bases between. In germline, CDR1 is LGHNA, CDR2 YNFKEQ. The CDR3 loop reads CASSPVGGQRIYEQYF. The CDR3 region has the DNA TGTGCCAGCAGCCCAGTGGGCGGACAGAGGATCTACGAGCAGTACTTC.

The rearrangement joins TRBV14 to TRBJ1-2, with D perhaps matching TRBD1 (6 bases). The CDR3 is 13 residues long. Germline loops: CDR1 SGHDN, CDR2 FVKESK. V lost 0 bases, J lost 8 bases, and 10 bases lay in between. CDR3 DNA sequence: TGTGCCAGCAGCCAAGATTACAGGGAGGGCTACACCTTC. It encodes CASSQDYREGYTF.

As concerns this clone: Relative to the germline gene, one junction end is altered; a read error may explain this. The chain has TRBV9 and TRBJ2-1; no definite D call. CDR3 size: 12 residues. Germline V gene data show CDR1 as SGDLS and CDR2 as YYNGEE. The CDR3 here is CASGVADNEQFF. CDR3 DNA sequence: TGTGCCAGCGGCGTTGCAGACAATGAGCAGTTCTTC.

DNA for the CDR3: TGTGCCAGCAGCTTGGAAAGTAGCGAGCAGTACTTC. Residues: CASSLESSEQYF. The chain carries TRBV5-4 and TRBJ2-7; D unresolved. With 0 bases removed from V and 6 bases from J, the gap between germline ends came to 7 bases. The length of the CDR3 is 12 residues. Per germline, CDR1 SGHNT and CDR2 YYREEE (reference sequence).

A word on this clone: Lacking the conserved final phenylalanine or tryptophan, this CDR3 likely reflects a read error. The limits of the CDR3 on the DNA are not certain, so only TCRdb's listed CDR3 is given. CDR3 in amino acids: CASSSRPS. V usage is TRBV25-1 and J usage is TRBJ1-1; the D segment call TRBD1 is taken from the table without a DNA check. Germline V gives CDR1 MGHDK, CDR2 SYGVNS. Counting both end residues, the CDR3 totals 8 amino acids.

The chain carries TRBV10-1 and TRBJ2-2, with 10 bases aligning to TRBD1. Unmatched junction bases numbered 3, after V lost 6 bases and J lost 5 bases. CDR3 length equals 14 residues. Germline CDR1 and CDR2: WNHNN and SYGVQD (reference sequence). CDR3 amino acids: CASSRQGATGELFF. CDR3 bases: TGCGCCAGCAGCAGACAGGGGGCGACCGGGGAGCTGTTTTTT.